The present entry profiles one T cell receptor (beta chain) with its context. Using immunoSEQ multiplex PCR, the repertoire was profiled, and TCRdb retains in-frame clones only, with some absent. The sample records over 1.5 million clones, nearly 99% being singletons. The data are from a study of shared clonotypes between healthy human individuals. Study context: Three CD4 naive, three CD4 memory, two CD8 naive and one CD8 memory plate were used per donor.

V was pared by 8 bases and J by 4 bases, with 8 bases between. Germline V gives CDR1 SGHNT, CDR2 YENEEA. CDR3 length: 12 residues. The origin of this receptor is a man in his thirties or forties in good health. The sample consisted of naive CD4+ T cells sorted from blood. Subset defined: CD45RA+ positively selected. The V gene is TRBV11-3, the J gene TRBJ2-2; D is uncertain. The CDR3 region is CASGSPTGELFF. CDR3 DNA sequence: TGTGCCAGCGGATCCCCCACCGGGGAGCTGTTTTTT.